These T cell receptor beta chains were read from a single sample in a study of early T cells in non-severe SARS-CoV-2 infection. MiXCR was run by TCRdb on the 5' RACE reads, yielding one entry per CDR3 protein. Among tens of thousands of distinct CDR3 sequences, around a tenth were seen once, and the ten largest hold approximately 8%. Sample: whole blood, taken at baseline. The receptors come from an adult who was a healthcare worker with PCR-confirmed SARS-CoV-2 infection or an uninfected control (not recorded which). CDR3s include the opening cysteine and the closing phenylalanine or tryptophan. A D gene is named only where the DNA matches it firmly. The size field is filled for only some rows; it gives once, few, many or a size class.

J gene: TRBJ1-3; D gene: .; clone size: many; V gene: TRBV7-9; CDR3 protein: CASSQNSGNTIYF; CDR3 DNA: TGTGCCAGCAGCCAAAACTCCGGAAACACCATATATTTT
J gene: TRBJ2-7; D gene: TRBD2; clone size: many; V gene: TRBV7-9; CDR3 protein: CASSSGGISSYEQYF; CDR3 DNA: TGTGCCAGCAGCTCGGGGGGAATTAGCTCCTACGAGCAGTACTTC
J gene: TRBJ1-2; D gene: .; clone size: many; V gene: TRBV10-3; CDR3 protein: CAINPDGSGRYGYTF; CDR3 DNA: TGTGCCATCAATCCGGACGGATCGGGAAGATATGGCTACACCTTC
J gene: TRBJ2-7; D gene: .; clone size: many; V gene: TRBV3-1; CDR3 protein: CASSQGIGYEQYF; CDR3 DNA: TGTGCCAGCAGCCAAGGAATAGGTTACGAGCAGTACTTC
J gene: TRBJ1-2; D gene: TRBD1; clone size: .; V gene: TRBV12-3/TRBV12-4; CDR3 protein: CASRGQGDARGYTF; CDR3 DNA: TGTGCCAGCAGGGGACAGGGGGACGCCCGGGGCTACACCTTC
J gene: TRBJ2-2; D gene: .; clone size: .; V gene: TRBV18; CDR3 protein: CASSPQGDGELFF; CDR3 DNA: TGTGCCAGCTCACCACAAGGCGACGGGGAGCTGTTTTTT
J gene: TRBJ2-3; D gene: .; clone size: few; V gene: TRBV2; CDR3 protein: CAGGRGRTDTQYF; CDR3 DNA: TGTGCCGGAGGCCGGGGGCGCACAGATACGCAGTATTTT
J gene: TRBJ2-7; D gene: TRBD1; clone size: .; V gene: TRBV20-1; CDR3 protein: CSARPRQGAGEQYF; CDR3 DNA: TGCAGTGCTAGACCCCGACAGGGGGCGGGAGAGCAGTACTTC
J gene: TRBJ2-6; D gene: .; clone size: many; V gene: TRBV7-3; CDR3 protein: CASSPGGTGANVLTF; CDR3 DNA: TGTGCCAGCAGCCCGGGGGGCACTGGGGCCAACGTCCTGACTTTC
J gene: TRBJ2-5; D gene: TRBD1; clone size: many; V gene: TRBV7-2; CDR3 protein: CASSADRAQETQYF; CDR3 DNA: TGTGCCAGCAGCGCCGACAGGGCCCAAGAGACCCAGTACTTC
J gene: TRBJ1-4; D gene: .; clone size: few; V gene: TRBV11-2; CDR3 protein: CASSSSRQVEKLFF; CDR3 DNA: TGTGCCAGCAGCTCGAGTAGACAGGTTGAAAAACTGTTTTTT
J gene: TRBJ1-6; D gene: .; clone size: .; V gene: TRBV2; CDR3 protein: CASSSGNSPLHF; CDR3 DNA: TGTGCCAGCAGTTCAGGGAATTCACCCCTCCACTTT
J gene: TRBJ1-5; D gene: .; clone size: .; V gene: TRBV2; CDR3 protein: CASSDPWTDNFSNQPQHF; CDR3 DNA: TGTGCCAGCAGTGATCCCTGGACAGACAACTTTAGCAATCAGCCCCAGCATTTT
J gene: TRBJ2-7; D gene: .; clone size: once; V gene: TRBV15; CDR3 protein: CATSSGRGPVEQYF; CDR3 DNA: TGTGCCACCAGCAGCGGGCGGGGGCCGGTCGAGCAGTACTTC
J gene: TRBJ2-7; D gene: .; clone size: few; V gene: TRBV3-1; CDR3 protein: CASSQVGGYEQYF; CDR3 DNA: TGTGCCAGCAGCCAAGTGGGGGGCTACGAGCAGTACTTC
J gene: TRBJ1-5; D gene: TRBD1; clone size: many; V gene: TRBV6-5; CDR3 protein: CASSPTGILYQPQHF; CDR3 DNA: TGTGCCAGCAGCCCGACAGGGATCTTGTATCAGCCCCAGCATTTT
J gene: TRBJ1-1; D gene: .; clone size: .; V gene: TRBV25-1; CDR3 protein: CASSARPGAAFF; CDR3 DNA: TGTGCCAGCAGTGCCAGGCCCGGAGCGGCTTTCTTT
J gene: TRBJ1-6; D gene: .; clone size: .; V gene: TRBV7-8; CDR3 protein: CASSLRPRLEDSPLHF; CDR3 DNA: TGTGCCAGCAGCCTCCGCCCACGTCTTGAGGATTCACCCCTCCACTTT
J gene: TRBJ2-2; D gene: TRBD1; clone size: many; V gene: TRBV6-2/TRBV6-3; CDR3 protein: CASSPAAGTGVTGELFF; CDR3 DNA: TGTGCCAGCAGTCCGGCTGCCGGGACAGGGGTTACCGGGGAGCTGTTTTTT
J gene: TRBJ1-3; D gene: .; clone size: .; V gene: TRBV21-1; CDR3 protein: CASSMTVKENTIYF; CDR3 DNA: TGTGCCAGCTCCATGACAGTCAAGGAAAACACCATATATTTT
J gene: TRBJ2-4; D gene: .; clone size: .; V gene: TRBV19; CDR3 protein: CASSSQRTENIKNIQYF; CDR3 DNA: TGTGCCAGTAGTTCCCAAAGGACAGAGAATATCAAAAACATTCAGTACTTC
J gene: TRBJ2-3; D gene: .; clone size: many; V gene: TRBV2; CDR3 protein: CASIPWGESSDTQYF; CDR3 DNA: TGTGCCAGCATCCCGTGGGGCGAGTCATCTGATACGCAGTATTTT
J gene: TRBJ2-2; D gene: TRBD1; clone size: few; V gene: TRBV12-3/TRBV12-4; CDR3 protein: CASSPGTGFPGELFF; CDR3 DNA: TGTGCCAGCAGTCCCGGGACAGGGTTCCCCGGGGAGCTGTTTTTT
J gene: TRBJ2-3; D gene: TRBD2; clone size: few; V gene: TRBV23-1; CDR3 protein: CASSPLTSGGCTDTQYF; CDR3 DNA: TGCGCCAGCAGTCCACTGACTAGCGGGGGTTGCACAGATACGCAGTATTTT
J gene: TRBJ1-1; D gene: .; clone size: many; V gene: TRBV5-1; CDR3 protein: CASSLEGGVTEAFF; CDR3 DNA: TGCGCCAGCAGCTTGGAGGGCGGTGTAACTGAAGCTTTCTTT
J gene: TRBJ1-1; D gene: .; clone size: .; V gene: TRBV6-4; CDR3 protein: CASSDELNTEAFF; CDR3 DNA: TGTGCCAGCAGTGATGAGTTGAACACTGAAGCTTTCTTT
J gene: TRBJ1-5; D gene: TRBD1; clone size: .; V gene: TRBV18; CDR3 protein: CASSPGQDSNQPQHF; CDR3 DNA: TGTGCCAGCTCACCAGGACAGGATAGCAATCAGCCCCAGCATTTT